This section outlines one T cell receptor beta chain sequence together with its context. The target of this receptor is not known. To determine HCMV serostatus, a commercial ELISA kit was used to detect HCMV-specific IgG in serum. Ficoll density gradient centrifugation was used to isolate peripheral blood mononuclear cells from blood. The listed sequencing device is Illumina HiSeq 2000. The TCR beta cDNA libraries were made using 5'RACE template switching, a step that added both a universal primer site and unique molecular identifiers. cDNA synthesis was primed from the TCR beta constant segment and was followed by two successive PCR amplification steps. Concerning the study's data processing: MIGEC was used to demultiplex reads and group reads by UMI, and MiTCR was used to assemble and quantify clonotypes. To exclude erroneous sequences, only TCR cDNA sequences supported by at least two reads were retained. Downstream repertoire analysis used the tcR package, and clonotypes were matched across fractions by CDR3 nucleotide sequence plus V segment. Antigen specificity was annotated against VDJdb with VDJmatch, allowing one amino acid substitution in CDR3. TCRdb reprocessed the reads; each CDR3 protein sequence makes one entry, and DNA is unavailable. Clone size and V and J calls follow TCRdb, not the original study. The sample's table lists a count of about 260,000 distinct CDR3 sequences. The ten largest clonotypes hold around 3.9% of the sample.

These data come from a study of T cells expressing NK-cell markers (dated by TCRdb to the early 2020s). Some background on the complete study: In sorted CD3+CD56+NKG2C+, CD3+CD56+NKG2C- and CD3+CD56-NKG2C+ T-cell subsets from 7 to 9 donors, TCR beta-chain repertoires were profiled. Seven of the eight sequenced donors were HCMV-seropositive and one was HCMV-seronegative. All eight donors whose samples were sequenced were randomly selected healthy volunteers, three of them men and five women. The libraries were sequenced on Illumina HiSeq 2000/2500, MiSeq or NextSeq, producing 2 x 150 bp reads.

The cysteine opens and the phenylalanine closes a CDR3 of 16 amino acids. No DNA is given. Taken from the germline V gene, the CDR1 and CDR2 loops are MNHNS and SASEGT. The paper as a whole reports these results and caveats: Whether the expanded NKG2C-expressing T cell clones were specific for HCMV antigens was left unclear. Those dominant clonotypes were again the most abundant among CD3+CD56-NKG2C+ cells in four donors, at about 25-60.1%. In six donors, the dominant CD3+CD56+NKG2C+ clonotypes were found to rank among the top 10 CD8+ clonotypes and to make up 1.0-7.0% of CD8+ T cells.

Sequenced sample: blood T cells: a sorted CD56 or NKG2C T cell subset, CD4+ or CD8+ T cells, or bulk PBMC T cells (not recorded which). The TCR sequence derives from a woman aged 18-69 years in good health. The rearrangement joined TRBV6-1 to TRBJ2-2. The CDR3 reads as follows: CASSRMVSSNTGELFF.